This T cell receptor (beta chain) was sequenced for a study of blood T cell repertoires in COVID-19. Across the whole study: Samples representing acute and convalescent COVID-19 were sourced from the United States, Italy and Spain. PBMCs, B-cell-depleted T cells, or T cells provided the cDNA or gDNA that made up the material.

Using immunoSEQ multiplex PCR, the repertoire was profiled, and TCRdb retains in-frame clones only, with some absent. The sample includes 100,000 to 130,000 clones, 65% to 80% of them seen just once. Germline CDR1 reads GTSNPN; CDR2 reads SVGIG (reference sequence). This CDR3 region has 17 residues. Trimming at V came to 3 bases and at J to 3 bases, leaving 6 bases not matched to a gene. The sample taken for sequencing was peripheral blood. The TCR originated in a woman between 40 and 55 years old with acute or convalescent COVID-19. The rearrangement links TRBV30 to TRBJ2-1, with 15 nucleotides matching TRBD2. The CDR3 spells CAWRTPGLAGGYNEQFF. DNA for the CDR3: TGTGCCTGGAGAACGCCGGGACTAGCGGGGGGCTACAATGAGCAGTTCTTC.